The 5 T cell receptor beta chains below were found in one sample sequenced in a study of vaccination effects on CD4 cells after COVID-19. Antigens for these TCRs are unknown. Viral peptide pools were used in the ViraFEST assay to expand antigen-specific CD4+ T cells, and sequencing came afterward. Between days 9 and 10 of culture, CD4+ T cells were separated out. The cohort was immunized with two doses of either the BNT162b2 or mRNA-1273 vaccine. The method was immunoSEQ multiplex PCR; TCRdb's version includes in-frame clones alone and lacks a portion of them. The sample comprises around 30,000 clones, over 80% of which are singletons, and 5.5% to 7.5% rests with the top ten. The specimen was CD4+ T cells from PBMCs cultured with SARS-CoV-2 spike peptides, collected after COVID-19 vaccination. The receptors come from a human donor who received a COVID-19 vaccine. Some clones in this sample may be carry-over from other donors' samples.

The chain combines TRBV12-5 with TRBJ2-5; TRBD1 matches at 10 bases. The CDR3 is 15 residues long. The germline V gene encodes CDR1 LGHNT and CDR2 FRNRAP. V lost 1 base to trimming and J lost 5 bases; unmatched junction nucleotides: 4. The CDR3, as DNA: TGTGCTAGTGGTTTGGGACAGGGGGCGTTCGAGACCCAGTACTTC. It codes for CASGLGQGAFETQYF.

The chain uses TRBV28 and TRBJ1-2; 7 bases map to TRBD1. This CDR3 region has 14 residues. Trimming at V came to 4 bases and at J to 6 bases, leaving 8 bases not matched to a gene. Germline CDR1 MDHEN, CDR2 SYDVKM. In nucleotides, the CDR3 is TGTGCCAGCAGTTCCCTAGGAGGGGGCGATGGCTACACCTTC. It specifies CASSSLGGGDGYTF.

The V gene is TRBV28, the J gene TRBJ2-2; D ambiguous. CDR1 and CDR2 from the germline V gene are MDHEN and SYDVKM. Trimming removed 6 bases at V and 3 bases at J, with 11 bases between. The CDR3 is 14 amino acids. In DNA, the CDR3 is TGTGCCAGCAGCCTCGGACGGTACACCGGGGAGCTGTTTTTT. Translation: CASSLGRYTGELFF.

The chain combines TRBV18 with TRBJ1-2; 7 bases match TRBD1. Germline assignment: CDR1 KGHSH and CDR2 LQKENI. The ends lost 5 bases at V and 7 bases at J; junction bases unmatched: 13. This CDR3 is built from 15 residues. In DNA, the CDR3 is TGTGCCAGCTCAGAATCAGGGGGGCCTTCGATTGGCTACACCTTC. Its translation: CASSESGGPSIGYTF.

The chain combines TRBV7-2 with TRBJ1-1; D is unresolved. V lost 4 bases and J lost 1, with 7 bases in between. Germline V gives CDR1 SGHTA, CDR2 FQGNSA. This CDR3 comprises 13 residues. The CDR3 sequence: CASSYVQNTEAFF. Here the CDR3 DNA reads TGTGCCAGCAGCTACGTACAGAACACTGAAGCTTTCTTT.